Listed below are T cell receptor beta chains from one sample, sequenced in a study of T cells after yellow fever vaccination. TCRdb reprocessed the 5' RACE reads with MiXCR, giving one entry per CDR3 protein. This sample has 600,000 to 750,000 distinct CDR3 sequences, with about 12% found just once. The sequencing here drew on PBMCs, taken on the day of the yellow fever booster vaccination. Receptor source: a man aged 25-45 years who received the YFV17D yellow fever vaccine. CDR3s include the opening cysteine and the closing phenylalanine or tryptophan. A D gene is named only where the DNA matches it firmly.

d_gene	v_gene	len	j_gene	CDR3aa
-	TRBV6-1	15	TRBJ1-5	CASSEVGAGPRAQHF
TRBD2	TRBV18	15	TRBJ2-1	CASSHRDYLNNEQFF
-	TRBV10-2	16	TRBJ2-2	CASSEGQLARAGELFF
TRBD1	TRBV24-1	16	TRBJ2-3	CATSARQGHSADTQYF
-	TRBV20-1	12	TRBJ2-1	CSSRNLASEQFF
-	TRBV4-2	15	TRBJ2-7	CASSQEPGPQHEQYF
TRBD1	TRBV6-1	15	TRBJ1-3	CASSRRDRRGNTIYF
TRBD1	TRBV24-1	14	TRBJ1-2	CATSDEGQGEGYTF
TRBD1	TRBV25-1	20	TRBJ2-3	CASSDTGTGGGSNAPDTQYF
TRBD2	TRBV7-2	13	TRBJ2-1	CASNPGLAGEQFF
-	TRBV4-3	15	TRBJ1-1	CASRRITGMNTEAFF
TRBD1	TRBV18	14	TRBJ2-3	CASSRDSLRDTQYF
TRBD1	TRBV5-1	15	TRBJ2-3	CASSLARDRGDTQYF
-	TRBV5-1	14	TRBJ2-3	CASSFQVGADTQYF
-	TRBV7-2	11	TRBJ2-7	CASSPSSEQYF
TRBD2	TRBV5-1	14	TRBJ2-1	CASSLGWEGNEQFF
-	TRBV20-1	15	TRBJ2-3	CSAIGNLFRANTQYF
-	TRBV7-2	13	TRBJ2-7	CASSLGASSEQYF
TRBD2	TRBV11-2	19	TRBJ2-3	CASSSPEGVAGGPGDTQYF
-	TRBV7-2	14	TRBJ2-7	CASSLERSPYEQYF
TRBD2	TRBV6-1	15	TRBJ2-3	CASSTGTTSRDTQYF
TRBD2	TRBV9	14	TRBJ2-1	CASSGSGLNNEQFF
TRBD2	TRBV4-2	17	TRBJ2-7	CASSQDSLLAGSYEQYF
TRBD2	TRBV30	16	TRBJ2-5	CAWNTGTSGSGETQYF
TRBD1	TRBV28	18	TRBJ2-1	CASSLDREGGQSYNEQFF
TRBD1	TRBV24-1	15	TRBJ2-5	CATSDDRGRQETQYF
-	TRBV5-1	12	TRBJ1-1	CASAAGDTEAFF
-	TRBV24-1	13	TRBJ2-5	CATSDGFEETQYF
-	TRBV10-3	14	TRBJ2-1	CAISEFEENNEQFF
TRBD1	TRBV29-1	14	TRBJ1-1	CSVDNWDRGRGAFF
-	TRBV6-2/TRBV6-3	15	TRBJ2-7	CASSTDLRWDNEQYF
TRBD2	TRBV6-2/TRBV6-3	17	TRBJ2-1	CASSYSIRGRFDNEQFF
-	TRBV20-1	15	TRBJ2-7	CSARGQNSFSYEQYF
TRBD1	TRBV6-4	14	TRBJ1-2	CATKPDTGAEGYTF
-	TRBV13	14	TRBJ2-3	CASSSRLGTDTQYF
-	TRBV4-2	17	TRBJ2-7	CASSQDLIGTVSYEQYF
TRBD2	TRBV12-3/TRBV12-4	15	TRBJ2-3	CASSLLAGATDTQYF
TRBD2	TRBV5-1	19	TRBJ2-3	CASSLFVGLAGPSTDTQYF
-	TRBV12-3/TRBV12-4	17	TRBJ1-2	CASSPRGPTTTYYGYTF
TRBD1	TRBV19	13	TRBJ2-4	CASSGQGPNIQYF
TRBD2	TRBV19	15	TRBJ2-1	CASSPGLAGHNEQFF
-	TRBV29-1	14	TRBJ2-6	CSVCLSSGANVLTF
-	TRBV7-9	15	TRBJ1-5	CASSLFTGSNQPQHF
-	TRBV6-5	12	TRBJ2-7	CASKQVGGEQYF
-	TRBV5-1	12	TRBJ1-2	CASSPGGSGYTF
-	TRBV2	13	TRBJ2-1	CASRVGPSGEQFF
-	TRBV12-3/TRBV12-4	15	TRBJ2-2	CASSFRASGTGELFF
-	TRBV4-1	16	TRBJ2-6	CASSQVRGSGANVLTF
-	TRBV4-1	17	TRBJ1-5	CASSQVPGGGPDQPQHF
TRBD2	TRBV6-4	14	TRBJ2-1	CASRGLAGSNEQFF
-	TRBV6-5	16	TRBJ2-3	CASSYSRRDLTDTQYF
-	TRBV27	15	TRBJ2-3	CASSFPGDSTDTQYF
TRBD1	TRBV29-1	13	TRBJ2-7	CSVSGTADYEQYF